Each of the 32 T cell receptor beta chains below was sequenced from the same sample in a study of shared clonotypes between healthy human individuals. The method was immunoSEQ multiplex PCR; TCRdb's version includes in-frame clones alone and lacks a portion of them. This table holds roughly 2.5 million clones, about 92% found once. Sequenced input: naive CD4+ T cells sorted from blood. Subset in this sample: CD45RA+ positively selected. Receptors originate from a man younger than 35 in good health.

As concerns this clone: Other DNA variants within this sample encode the same CDR3. V is TRBV29-1 and J is TRBJ2-3; the match to TRBD1 covers 8 bases. The junction had 8 bases not matched to a gene; V was cut back by 6 bases and J by 3 bases. Germline values: CDR1 SQVTM, CDR2 ANQGSEA. The CDR3 is made up of 14 amino acids. The CDR3 DNA sequence: TGCAGCGTGCCCGGGACAGGCGTGACAGATACGCAGTATTTT. Protein: CSVPGTGVTDTQYF.

The chain joins TRBV30 to TRBJ2-7; perhaps TRBD1 as D (6 bases). The CDR3 runs 13 residues. Trimming pared 2 bases from V and 3 bases from J, leaving 11 bases between. In germline, CDR1 is GTSNPN, CDR2 SVGIG (reference sequence). In DNA form, the CDR3 reads TGTGCCTGGAGTACAAAGGGGGTCTACGAGCAGTACTTC. Translated, it gives CAWSTKGVYEQYF.

The chain links TRBV6-5 to TRBJ2-2; a weak D match, TRBD1 (5 bases). The germline gives CDR1 MNHEY, CDR2 SVGAGI. Deletions cut 5 bases from V and 1 base from J, with 11 bases between. The CDR3 covers 15 residues. In DNA, the CDR3 is TGTGCCAGCAGTCGACAGAGAAAGAACACCGGGGAGCTGTTTTTT. Translation gives CASSRQRKNTGELFF.

The J gene is TRBJ2-2, the V gene TRBV9; D perhaps matches TRBD2 (7 bases). This CDR3 region has 15 residues. CDR1 is SGDLS, CDR2 YYNGEE, per germline. V was shortened by 0 bases and J by 3 bases, with 9 bases between the two germline ends. DNA of the CDR3: TGTGCCAGCAGCGTAGTCGGGGGGCACACCGGGGAGCTGTTTTTT. Its translation: CASSVVGGHTGELFF.

With regard to this clone: One junction end does not reproduce the germline sequence, and a read error may be involved. Other DNA sequences in this sample translate to the same CDR3. The genes are TRBV7-7 and TRBJ2-5; D tentatively fits TRBD1 or TRBD2 (5 bases each). The CDR3 consists of 14 residues. Germline V gene sequence: CDR1 SSHAT, CDR2 FNYEAQ (reference sequence). As DNA, the CDR3 is TGTGCTAGCAGCTCCGGGACCGGGCGGGAGACCCAGTACTTC. It encodes CASSSGTGRETQYF.

The chain couples TRBV29-1 to TRBJ2-5; TRBD1 aligns across 8 bases. Germline CDR1 reads SQVTM; CDR2 reads ANQGSEA. V shed 6 bases and J 5 bases; nucleotides not matched to a gene: 11. The CDR3 covers 14 residues. CDR3 sequence: CSVDRGLNTETQYF. CDR3 bases: TGCAGCGTCGACAGGGGCCTAAACACGGAGACCCAGTACTTC.

The J gene is TRBJ2-2, the V gene TRBV5-6; D gene ambiguous. V lost 0 bases to trimming and J lost 4 bases, with 10 bases between them. The CDR3 has 15 amino acids. Germline V lookup: CDR1 SGHDT, CDR2 YYEEEE. CDR3 sequence: CASSLAGVPTGELFF. The CDR3 DNA reads TGTGCCAGCAGCTTGGCTGGGGTCCCCACCGGGGAGCTGTTTTTT.

The V and J genes are TRBV6-5 and TRBJ2-7, with 7 bases fitting TRBD2. V lost 7 bases, J lost 4 bases, and 10 bases stayed unmatched. CDR1 is MNHEY, CDR2 SVGAGI, per germline. This CDR3 region has 14 residues. The CDR3 protein is CASTPGGLVYEQYF. Written as DNA, the CDR3 is TGTGCCAGCACCCCGGGGGGACTCGTATACGAGCAGTACTTC.

In the case of this clone: Other DNA sequences in the sample encode the same CDR3. The chain is built from TRBV18 and TRBJ1-1, with D possibly matching TRBD1 (5 bases). The germline CDR1 and CDR2 sequences are KGHSH and LQKENI. V was clipped by 3 bases and J by 1 base, with 9 bases between them. The CDR3 has 14 residues. The CDR3 DNA sequence: TGTGCCAGCTCACCGGGGCGGGAGAACACTGAAGCTTTCTTT. Translating gives CASSPGRENTEAFF.

Concerning this clone itself: Other DNA sequences within the sample encode an identical CDR3. The rearrangement joins TRBV5-1 to TRBJ1-1, with D possibly being TRBD1 (5 bases). This CDR3 contains 14 residues. The V gene's germline CDR1 is SGHRS and CDR2 YFSETQ. V was clipped by 1 base and J by 2 bases, with 9 bases between them. The CDR3 here is CASSLRGANTEAFF. CDR3 DNA: TGCGCCAGCAGCTTGAGAGGGGCCAACACTGAAGCTTTCTTT.

The CDR3 is CASSPDGSNEKLFF. Written as DNA, the CDR3 is TGTGCCAGCTCACCAGACGGATCTAATGAAAAACTGTTTTTT. The chain has TRBV18 and TRBJ1-4; no clear D gene. The germline CDR1 and CDR2 sequences are KGHSH and LQKENI. Trimming removed 2 bases at V and 3 bases at J, with 7 bases between. The CDR3 spans 14 residues. The full variable domain, its missing parts supplied by reference TRBV18 and TRBJ1-4, is NAGVMQNPRHLVRRRGQEARLRCSPMKGHSHVYWYRQLPEEGLKFMVYLQKENIIDESGMPKERFSAEFPKEGPSILRIQQVVRGDSAAYFCASSPDGSNEKLFFGSGTQLSVL.

The table lists this clone with a count of one. The rearrangement joins TRBV6-1 to TRBJ2-3; tentatively, D is TRBD2 (6 bases). The V and J ends lost 1 base and 5 bases respectively, with 13 bases between them. The CDR3 extends over 15 amino acids. Germline values: CDR1 MNHNS, CDR2 SASEGT. CDR3: CASSEGRLGGDTQYF. DNA for the CDR3: TGTGCCAGCAGTGAAGGCAGGTTGGGAGGAGATACGCAGTATTTT.

CDR3 nucleotides: TGTGCCAGCAGTCGGACAGGTACCAACTATGGCTACACCTTC. It yields the protein CASSRTGTNYGYTF. The V gene is TRBV28, the J gene TRBJ1-2; TRBD1 matches 7 bases. CDR1 and CDR2 from the germline V gene are MDHEN and SYDVKM. The CDR3 covers 14 residues. With 5 bases clipped from V and 2 bases from J, the junction kept 5 bases outside the gene matches.

In this sample, this clone turned up a few times. The V call is TRBV6-1, the J call TRBJ1-2; no clear D. The CDR3 contains 14 residues. Deletions cut 1 base from V and 1 base from J, with 7 bases between. CDR1 MNHNS and CDR2 SASEGT come from the germline V gene. The CDR3, as DNA: TGTGCCAGCAGTGAAGGACCGGGTAACTATGGCTACACCTTC. Protein sequence: CASSEGPGNYGYTF.

V and J are TRBV5-1 and TRBJ2-1, with 14 nucleotides matching TRBD2. Germline assignment: CDR1 SGHRS and CDR2 YFSETQ. The J segment lost 4 bases and the V segment lost 0 bases, leaving 9 bases of the junction unmatched. This CDR3 spans 19 amino acids. The DNA for the CDR3 is TGCGCCAGCAGCTTGGGACTAGCGGGAGGGCCTTGGGGATACAATGAGCAGTTCTTC. It specifies CASSLGLAGGPWGYNEQFF.

The V and J genes are TRBV5-1 and TRBJ1-4, with D perhaps TRBD1 (6 bases). This CDR3 is built from 14 residues. Germline V CDR1 and CDR2: SGHRS, YFSETQ. Trimming removed 3 bases at V and 8 bases at J, with 14 bases between. The CDR3 nucleotides read TGCGCCAGCAGCTCTTCGGGGCAGGGGGAAAAACTGTTTTTT. Residues: CASSSSGQGEKLFF. Based on the CDR3 plus reference TRBV5-1 and TRBJ1-4, the full variable domain is KAGVTQTPRYLIKTRGQQVTLSCSPISGHRSVSWYQQTPGQGLQFLFEYFSETQRNKGNFPGRFSGRQFSNSRSEMNVSTLELGDSALYLCASSSSGQGEKLFFGSGTQLSVL.

This chain links TRBV27 with TRBJ2-7, with 8 positions matching TRBD2. Per the germline V gene, CDR1 is MNHEY and CDR2 is SMNVEV (reference sequence). The CDR3 is 15 residues long. J gave up 4 bases and V 2 bases, and 7 bases lay outside the gene matches. The CDR3 protein is CASSLNSGIRYEQYF. CDR3 DNA: TGTGCCAGCAGTTTAAATAGCGGGATTCGGTACGAGCAGTACTTC.

Points on this clone: Other DNA sequences in the same sample also yield this CDR3. The chain couples TRBV30 to TRBJ2-5; D is unclear. V lost 2 bases to trimming and J lost 5 bases, with 6 bases between them. CDR1 and CDR2 from the germline V gene are GTSNPN and SVGIG (reference sequence). This CDR3 is 11 amino acids long. As DNA, the CDR3 is TGTGCCTGGAGTCTTGGGGAGACCCAGTACTTC. Amino acid sequence: CAWSLGETQYF.

This chain uses TRBV1 with TRBJ2-3; the table's D call of TRBD2 was not tested on the DNA. TRBV1 has pseudogene status. The CDR3 sequence is 16 residues long. The CDR3 reads CTSSPPPLRSTDTQYF. The CDR3 DNA reads as TGCACCAGCAGCCCCCCCCCTCTGCGGTCCACAGATACGCAGTATTTT.

This chain connects TRBV6-1 to TRBJ2-7, with 8 bases identical to TRBD1. CDR3 length equals 15 residues. Looked up from germline, CDR1 is MNHNS and CDR2 is SASEGT. The trim removed 6 bases at V and 2 bases at J, leaving 9 bases unmatched. CDR3 coding DNA: TGTGCCAGCAGAAGGGCGGGGACAGGAGCCTACGAGCAGTACTTC. It codes for CASRRAGTGAYEQYF.

The gene calls are TRBV6-1 and TRBJ2-5; 7 bases fit TRBD2. The junction had 6 bases not matched to a gene; V was cut back by 1 base and J by 4 bases. CDR1 is MNHNS and CDR2 is SASEGT in the germline V gene. This CDR3 spans 15 amino acids. CDR3 protein: CASSEGRIAGETQYF. In DNA, the CDR3 is TGTGCCAGCAGTGAAGGAAGAATAGCGGGAGAGACCCAGTACTTC.

This chain links TRBV18 with TRBJ2-1; no clear D gene. V shed 7 bases and J shed 10 bases, with 17 bases lying between them. Germline-derived CDR1 and CDR2 are KGHSH and LQKENI. This CDR3 is built from 13 residues. The CDR3 DNA reads TGTGCCAGCTTTTTTCGTGGCGGCAAAGAGCAGTTCTTC. This encodes CASFFRGGKEQFF.

V is TRBV15 and J is TRBJ1-6; D not resolved. The CDR3 is made up of 15 amino acids. Deletions cut 1 base from V and 8 bases from J, with 12 bases between. Germline assignment: CDR1 LNHNV and CDR2 YYDKDF (reference sequence). CDR3 region: CATSRVRAADSPLHF. As DNA, the CDR3 is TGTGCCACCAGCAGAGTTCGCGCCGCGGATTCACCCCTCCACTTT.

With respect to this clone: Germline and junction disagree at one end, which may indicate a read error. The V and J genes are TRBV10-3 and TRBJ1-5; 8 bases match TRBD1. Per germline, CDR1 ENHRY and CDR2 SYGVKD. This CDR3 is 15 amino acids long. CDR3 region: CAISESGTGGQPQHF. The CDR3 nucleotides are TGTGCCATCAGCGAGTCAGGGACAGGTGGTCAGCCCCAGCATTTT.

The CDR3 loop is CASNRGGGEKLFF. The CDR3 DNA follows: TGTGCCAGCAATCGGGGAGGAGGGGAAAAACTGTTTTTT. The V call is TRBV6-6, the J call TRBJ1-4; the D is unclear. The CDR3 is 13 residues long. V dropped 7 bases and J dropped 8 bases, with 14 bases sitting between them. The germline V gene encodes CDR1 MNHNY and CDR2 SVGAGI (reference sequence).

This rearrangement joins TRBV7-2 to TRBJ1-6; D is unclear. In germline, CDR1 is SGHTA, CDR2 FQGNSA. The V end lost 1 base, the J end lost 0 bases, and 10 bases lay between the germline ends. This CDR3 has 17 residues. The CDR3 DNA reads TGTGCCAGCAGCTTAGGAGAGGGAAGCTCCTATAATTCACCCCTCCACTTT. Translation: CASSLGEGSSYNSPLHF.

The chain combines TRBV27 with TRBJ1-6; D gene unclear. Germline CDR1 reads MNHEY; CDR2 reads SMNVEV (reference sequence). CDR3 length: 14 residues. Trimming removed 3 bases at V and 3 bases at J, with 6 bases between. The CDR3 sequence: CASSFSDYNSPLHF. The DNA for the CDR3 is TGTGCCAGCAGTTTCTCCGACTATAATTCACCCCTCCACTTT.

This clone was counted a single time. This chain links TRBV13 with TRBJ1-6; D perhaps matches TRBD1 (5 bases). V shed 0 bases and J shed 7 bases, with 19 bases lying between them. Germline V gene sequence: CDR1 PRHDT, CDR2 FYEKMQ (reference sequence). The CDR3 sequence is 18 residues long. The CDR3 region is CASSLGSGAWGVNSPLHF. The CDR3 DNA follows: TGTGCCAGCAGCTTAGGGAGCGGGGCTTGGGGCGTGAATTCACCCCTCCACTTT.

The rearrangement uses TRBV18 and TRBJ2-6; 14 positions agree with TRBD2. There are 18 residues in the CDR3. V shed 4 bases and J 3 bases; nucleotides not matched to a gene: 5. Germline V gene data show CDR1 as KGHSH and CDR2 as LQKENI. This chain's CDR3 is CASSHSGLAGVGANVLTF. CDR3 sequence (DNA): TGTGCCAGCTCACACTCGGGACTAGCGGGAGTTGGGGCCAACGTCCTGACTTTC.

The CDR3 spells CASSPEGQAYEQYF. The CDR3 coding sequence is TGTGCCAGCTCACCAGAGGGACAGGCCTACGAGCAGTACTTC. The rearrangement uses TRBV18 and TRBJ2-7, with 8 bases fitting TRBD1. J gave up 2 bases and V 2 bases, and 2 bases lay outside the gene matches. Germline V gene sequence: CDR1 KGHSH, CDR2 LQKENI. This CDR3 has 14 residues. Using reference TRBV18 and TRBJ2-7 for the parts outside the CDR3, the full variable domain is NAGVMQNPRHLVRRRGQEARLRCSPMKGHSHVYWYRQLPEEGLKFMVYLQKENIIDESGMPKERFSAEFPKEGPSILRIQQVVRGDSAAYFCASSPEGQAYEQYFGPGTRLTVT.

This chain links TRBV5-1 with TRBJ2-3; a weak D match, TRBD2 (6 bases). The CDR3 is 13 amino acids. The V and J ends lost 4 bases and 2 bases respectively, with 8 bases between them. CDR1 SGHRS and CDR2 YFSETQ come from the germline V gene. In nucleotides, the CDR3 is TGCGCCAGCAGCGGACTACCCACAGATACGCAGTATTTT. Protein product: CASSGLPTDTQYF.

The genes are TRBV30 and TRBJ1-5; D is unclear. V lost 2 bases and J 3 bases, leaving 8 bases between the germline ends. The V gene's germline CDR1 is GTSNPN and CDR2 SVGIG (reference sequence). There are 13 residues in the CDR3. The CDR3 nucleotides read TGTGCCTGGAGTTCCGGGGACAATCAGCCCCAGCATTTT. This sequence encodes CAWSSGDNQPQHF.